The next 9 T cell receptor beta chains were all read from a single sample in a study of T cell repertoires in cytomegalovirus infection. MiXCR, applied by TCRdb to the reads, yields one record per CDR3 protein. The sample lists about 450,000 distinct CDR3 sequences; about 33% were seen once. The sample consisted of PBMCs. The receptors were gathered from a human donor in good health (CMV status not recorded). Some clones in this sample may be carry-over from other donors' samples.

The gene calls are TRBV5-4 and TRBJ2-2; 7 bases are a match to TRBD1. Germline V gene lookup returns CDR1 SGHNT and CDR2 YYREEE (reference sequence). Germline trimming cut 0 bases from V and 7 bases from J; bases unmatched to any gene: 9. This CDR3 is built from 16 residues. The CDR3 DNA sequence: TGTGCCAGCAGCTTGGGAGGGGGCGTTTATATCGGGGAGCTGTTTTTT. The encoded protein is CASSLGGGVYIGELFF. Full variable domain (remainder filled in from reference TRBV5-4 and TRBJ2-2): ETGVTQSPTHLIKTRGQQVTLRCSSQSGHNTVSWYQQALGQGPQFIFQYYREEENGRGNFPPRFSGLQFPNYSSELNVNALELDDSALYLCASSLGGGVYIGELFFGEGSRLTVL.

This chain connects TRBV20-1 to TRBJ2-3; D possibly matches TRBD1 or TRBD2 (6 bases each). Germline assignment: CDR1 DFQATT and CDR2 SNEGSKA (reference sequence). The CDR3 runs to 14 residues. V lost 0 bases and J lost 1, with 8 bases in between. The DNA for the CDR3 is TGCAGTGCTAGAGATGGGGGGCGCACAGATACGCAGTATTTT. Amino acid sequence: CSARDGGRTDTQYF.

The CDR3 here is CASRSSITDTQYF. The CDR3 DNA is TGTGCCAGCAGATCCTCGATCACAGATACGCAGTATTTT. The chain employs TRBV6-5 and TRBJ2-3; no firm D call. Germline V gives CDR1 MNHEY, CDR2 SVGAGI. This CDR3 is 13 amino acids long. Trimming removed 6 bases at V and 2 bases at J, with 9 bases between.

The genes are TRBV7-2 and TRBJ2-7; D is uncertain. The CDR3 spans 15 residues. Germline CDR1 SGHTA, CDR2 FQGNSA. Trimming cost V 1 base and J 0 bases, with 10 bases left between them. This CDR3 is CASSLDWVFSYEQYF. The CDR3 DNA reads TGTGCCAGCAGCTTAGACTGGGTTTTCTCCTACGAGCAGTACTTC.

The gene calls are TRBV6-2 or TRBV6-3 and TRBJ1-1, with TRBD1 matching over 7 bases. This CDR3 region has 11 residues. Germline-derived CDR1 and CDR2 are MNHEY and SVGEGT. The J segment lost 11 bases and the V segment lost 5 bases, leaving 5 bases of the junction unmatched. The CDR3 reads CASSEGQIAFF. In DNA form, the CDR3 reads TGTGCCAGCAGTGAGGGACAGATTGCTTTCTTT.

The V gene is TRBV30, the J gene TRBJ2-7; 14 nucleotides agree with TRBD2. CDR1 and CDR2 from the germline V gene are GTSNPN and SVGIG (reference sequence). CDR3 length equals 15 residues. V was clipped by 3 bases and J by 3 bases; unmatched bases: 4. The CDR3 DNA sequence: TGTGCCTGGAGCGGGACTAGCGGGGGTTTCTACGAGCAGTACTTC. Its protein product is CAWSGTSGGFYEQYF.

Points on this clonotype: An end of the junction differs from the germline gene, which may be a read error. V gene TRBV7-6 combines with J gene TRBJ2-5; D might be TRBD1 (6 bases). This CDR3 comprises 15 residues. Germline lookup yields CDR1 SGHVS and CDR2 FNYEAQ. The CDR3 is CDSLEGGRVVETQYF. CDR3 sequence (DNA): TGTGACAGCCTGGAAGGGGGTAGAGTAGTAGAGACCCAGTACTTC.

This clonotype has more than one count but fewer than ten. V and J are TRBV7-9 and TRBJ1-3, with 8 positions matching TRBD1. CDR3 length equals 14 residues. Per germline, CDR1 SEHNR and CDR2 FQNEAQ (reference sequence). Trimming took 6 bases from V and 5 from J; bases not matched to a gene: 6. DNA for the CDR3: TGTGCCAGCAGACCCGGACAGGGAAGAAACACCATATATTTT. Translating gives CASRPGQGRNTIYF. Full variable domain (outside the CDR3, taken from reference TRBV7-9 and TRBJ1-3): DTGVSQNPRHKITKRGQNVTFRCDPISEHNRLYWYRQTLGQGPEFLTYFQNEAQLEKSRLLSDRFSAERPKGSFSTLEIQRTEQGDSAMYLCASRPGQGRNTIYFGEGSWLTVV.

V gene TRBV6-2 or TRBV6-3 combines with J gene TRBJ2-3, with TRBD2 matching 10 bases. The CDR3 runs to 16 residues. In germline, CDR1 is MNHEY, CDR2 SVGEGT. The junction had 2 bases not matched to a gene; V was cut back by 2 bases and J by 0 bases. CDR3 amino acids: CASSYPSGGSTDTQYF. In DNA, the CDR3 is TGTGCCAGCAGTTACCCTAGCGGGGGTAGCACAGATACGCAGTATTTT.